The 2 T cell receptor beta chains in this list originate from one sample, sequenced in a study of T cell responses to AZD1222 COVID-19 vaccine. Sequencing was performed with immunoSEQ multiplex PCR; in TCRdb, only in-frame clones are kept and a portion is missing. The sample lists roughly 180,000 clones; under 95% were seen once. Source: peripheral blood, taken 28 days after the second AZD1222 dose. These receptors were collected from an adult who received the AZD1222 COVID-19 vaccine.

This rearrangement joins TRBV7-2 to TRBJ2-3; the match to TRBD1 covers 8 bases. V dropped 5 bases and J dropped 2; count of bases not matched to a gene: 6. Looked up from germline, CDR1 is SGHTA and CDR2 is FQGNSA. The CDR3 is made up of 15 amino acids. CDR3 DNA: TGTGCCAGCAGCCACGGACAGGGTATCACAGATACGCAGTATTTT. Its translation: CASSHGQGITDTQYF.

This clone has a single count. This CDR3 is also generated by other DNA sequences in the sample. The chain is built from TRBV9 and TRBJ2-7; D may be TRBD1 (5 bases). The CDR3 runs 15 residues. Germline values: CDR1 SGDLS, CDR2 YYNGEE. The V and J ends lost 5 bases and 0 bases respectively, with 15 bases between them. Here the CDR3 DNA reads TGTGCCAGCAGTCAACTCCGAGACAGCTCCTACGAGCAGTACTTC. Translating it yields CASSQLRDSSYEQYF.